This TCR beta chain was sequenced for a study of PD-1 blockade in classical Hodgkin lymphoma. Documented time point: cycle 4 day 1 (C4D1), after more than 5 weeks of nivolumab. Every patient relapsed after autologous stem cell transplantation, and brentuximab vedotin exposure varied. The method was immunoSEQ multiplex PCR; TCRdb's version includes in-frame clones alone and lacks a portion of them. The sample includes 99,000 or so clones, roughly nine tenths of them seen just once. Deletions cut 0 bases from V and 4 bases from J, with 11 bases between. CDR1 and CDR2 (germline): MRHNA, SNTAGT. The CDR3 is 15 residues long. This clone was recorded only once.

The source was peripheral blood mononuclear cells (PBMCs), collected before the fourth cycle of nivolumab. This clonotype originated in a human donor with classical Hodgkin lymphoma. The rearrangement uses TRBV6-4 and TRBJ2-3, with unresolved D. CDR3 loop: CASSDSSHGADTQYF. Written as DNA, the CDR3 is TGTGCCAGCAGTGACTCGTCACACGGTGCAGATACGCAGTATTTT.